The rows below give T cell receptor beta chains drawn from one sample of a study of early T cells in non-severe SARS-CoV-2 infection. TCRdb fed the 5' RACE reads into MiXCR, producing one record per CDR3 protein. The sample records tens of thousands of distinct CDR3 sequences, approximately 10% being singletons. Source: whole blood, taken at baseline. Source of these receptors: an adult who was a healthcare worker with PCR-confirmed SARS-CoV-2 infection or an uninfected control (not recorded which). CDR3s include the opening cysteine and the closing phenylalanine or tryptophan. A D gene is named only where the DNA matches it firmly. A row's size may be missing; if present it is once, few, many or a size class.

TRBV3-1,many,TRBJ1-1,NA,16,CASSSRYPSQDTEAFF,TGTGCCAGCAGCTCTCGCTACCCAAGTCAGGACACTGAAGCTTTCTTT
TRBV3-1,few,TRBJ2-1,NA,15,CASSRYSGVYNEQFF,TGTGCCAGCAGCCGTTACAGTGGGGTTTACAATGAGCAGTTCTTC
TRBV6-2/TRBV6-3,many,TRBJ2-3,TRBD2,20,CASSYPRLAAEHWNTDTQYF,TGTGCCAGCAGTTATCCCCGACTAGCGGCAGAGCATTGGAACACAGATACGCAGTATTTT
TRBV5-4,NA,TRBJ2-7,NA,13,CASSLAQGYEQYF,TGTGCCAGCAGCTTGGCACAGGGTTACGAGCAGTACTTC
TRBV11-2,NA,TRBJ2-5,NA,13,CASSFGQQETQYF,TGTGCCAGCAGCTTCGGACAGCAAGAGACCCAGTACTTC
TRBV2,many,TRBJ2-7,TRBD1,17,CASSGTGTAWNSDEQYF,TGTGCCAGCAGTGGGACCGGGACAGCGTGGAATAGCGACGAGCAGTACTTC
TRBV20-1,NA,TRBJ1-2,NA,13,CSASSQSGYGYTF,TGCAGTGCTAGCTCACAATCCGGCTATGGCTACACCTTC
TRBV4-3,NA,TRBJ1-4,NA,14,CASSQGMMGEKLFF,TGCGCCAGCAGCCAGGGCATGATGGGTGAAAAACTGTTTTTT
TRBV7-6,many,TRBJ2-1,NA,12,CASSLRENEQFF,TGTGCCAGCAGCTTACGGGAAAATGAGCAGTTCTTC
TRBV20-1,many,TRBJ2-1,TRBD2,14,CSARRGLVGNEQFF,TGCAGTGCTAGGCGGGGACTAGTGGGGAATGAGCAGTTCTTC
TRBV19,NA,TRBJ2-7,NA,14,CASSTQGASYEQYF,TGTGCCAGTAGTACCCAGGGCGCCTCCTACGAGCAGTACTTC
TRBV12-3/TRBV12-4,NA,TRBJ1-2,NA,14,CASTGVLNYYGYTF,TGTGCCAGCACCGGGGTCCTAAATTACTATGGCTACACCTTC
TRBV12-3/TRBV12-4,many,TRBJ1-2,TRBD1,14,CASRPGTGGRGYTF,TGTGCCAGCAGACCCGGGACAGGGGGCCGTGGCTACACCTTC
TRBV2,few,TRBJ1-5,NA,16,CASSLGQPGGRQPQHF,TGTGCCAGCAGCCTCGGACAGCCGGGGGGTAGGCAGCCCCAGCATTTT